A single sample is the source of the 2 T cell receptor beta chains below, sequenced in a study of EBV T-cell therapy then PD-1 blockade in nasopharyngeal carcinoma. Treatment here: AdE1-LMPpoly-expanded autologous EBV-specific T-cell therapy followed by anti-PD-1 nivolumab. What these receptors recognize is not known. The repertoire was sequenced with immunoSEQ multiplex PCR; TCRdb's copy has only in-frame clones and lacks some. The sample records around 19,000 clones, approximately 88% being singletons. The starting material was CD8+ T cells from blood, obtained at day 0 from a patient whose treatment included autologous EBV-specific T cells and nivolumab. Receptors were obtained from a man between 35 and 55 years old with nasopharyngeal carcinoma.

The rearrangement uses TRBV5-4 and TRBJ1-1, with D unclear. The CDR3 is made up of 13 amino acids. Germline assignment: CDR1 SGHNT and CDR2 YYREEE (reference sequence). V was clipped by 4 bases and J by 1 base, with 8 bases between them. The CDR3 DNA follows: TGTGCCAGCAGCCCCAAAACGAACACTGAAGCTTTCTTT. Protein: CASSPKTNTEAFF.

The chain joins TRBV7-3 to TRBJ2-7; D not certain. This CDR3 is built from 16 residues. The germline V and J ends were trimmed by 4 bases and 3 bases, with 19 bases remaining between them. Germline loops: CDR1 SGHTA, CDR2 FQGTGA. CDR3 coding DNA: TGTGCCAGCAGCTCCGGTGAATCCCGAGAACGCTACGAGCAGTACTTC. It codes for CASSSGESRERYEQYF.